The 2 T cell receptor beta chains given below trace back to one sample, sequenced in a study of CD8 T cells in ankylosing spondylitis. Study-wide points: Made up of fewer than 10 highly homologous variants, a TCR beta motif appeared characteristic of ankylosing spondylitis blood.

Their target antigens are unknown. In TCRdb, the 5' RACE reads were re-called with MiXCR into one record per CDR3 protein. This sample has approximately 220,000 distinct CDR3 sequences, with about 17% found just once. Sequencing was carried out using blood, either unsorted or a sorted T cell fraction (not recorded which). Receptors were obtained from a male donor with ankylosing spondylitis.

The chain combines TRBV27 with TRBJ1-5; D is unresolved. In germline, CDR1 is MNHEY, CDR2 SMNVEV (reference sequence). Trimming took off 5 bases at V and 6 bases at J, with 11 bases between the two ends. This CDR3 region has 13 residues. This CDR3 reads CASSLNLGQPQHF. The CDR3 region has the DNA TGTGCCAGCAGTCTGAATTTGGGTCAGCCCCAGCATTTT.

This chain's CDR3 is CSVDSDTQYF. CDR3 coding DNA: TGCAGCGTTGACTCAGATACGCAGTATTTT. V gene TRBV29-1 combines with J gene TRBJ2-3, with no clear D. Germline-derived CDR1 and CDR2 are SQVTM and ANQGSEA. The length of the CDR3 is 10 residues. V lost 3 bases and J lost 4, with 2 bases in between.